These T cell receptor beta chains were read from a single sample in a study of beta chain features in type 1 diabetes. The table came from immunoSEQ multiplex PCR; TCRdb's copy has only in-frame clones and leaves some out. The profile covers about 620,000 clones, with around 16% appearing a single time and about 0.097% taken by the ten largest. The specimen was naive CD4+ T cells from blood. These receptors came from a man aged 18 to 29 in good health. Each CDR3 is given with its conserved first and last residue. Fields, in order: CDR3 protein, CDR3 DNA, J gene, clone size, D gene, V gene. The D gene is left open where the match is weak. Size is omitted from some rows. Given values are once, few, many or a class for expanded clones.

CDR3aa: CASSRDGEFYRTEAFF
CDR3nt: TGTGCCAGCTCGCGGGACGGTGAGTTCTATCGGACTGAAGCTTTCTTT
j_gene: TRBJ1-1
abundance: few
d_gene: NA
v_gene: TRBV18

CDR3aa: CASRPPTDTQYF
CDR3nt: TGTGCCAGCAGGCCCCCAACAGATACGCAGTATTTT
j_gene: TRBJ2-3
abundance: NA
d_gene: NA
v_gene: TRBV28

CDR3aa: CASQTSGTDLFNEQFF
CDR3nt: TGTGCCAGCCAAACAAGCGGGACAGATCTATTCAATGAGCAGTTCTTC
j_gene: TRBJ2-1
abundance: NA
d_gene: NA
v_gene: TRBV4-2

CDR3aa: CASSIGLSSGANVLTF
CDR3nt: TGTGCCAGCAGTATAGGACTTAGCTCTGGGGCCAACGTCCTGACTTTC
j_gene: TRBJ2-6
abundance: few
d_gene: NA
v_gene: TRBV27

CDR3aa: CASSQNRGSQYGYTF
CDR3nt: TGTGCCAGCAGCCAAAACAGGGGTAGCCAATATGGCTACACCTTC
j_gene: TRBJ1-2
abundance: NA
d_gene: TRBD1
v_gene: TRBV4-2

CDR3aa: CASGTDSYNEQFF
CDR3nt: TGTGCCAGTGGGACAGACTCCTACAATGAGCAGTTCTTC
j_gene: TRBJ2-1
abundance: NA
d_gene: TRBD1
v_gene: TRBV6-1

CDR3aa: CASSLDPRDRSYEQYF
CDR3nt: TGTGCCAGCAGTTTAGACCCCCGGGACAGGTCCTACGAGCAGTACTTC
j_gene: TRBJ2-7
abundance: NA
d_gene: TRBD1
v_gene: TRBV28

CDR3aa: CASRDSSGNTIYF
CDR3nt: TGCGCCAGCAGGGACAGCTCCGGAAACACCATATATTTT
j_gene: TRBJ1-3
abundance: NA
d_gene: NA
v_gene: TRBV5-1

CDR3aa: CASIPTGLNYGYTF
CDR3nt: TGTGCCAGTATCCCAACAGGGCTCAACTATGGCTACACCTTC
j_gene: TRBJ1-2
abundance: few
d_gene: NA
v_gene: TRBV19

CDR3aa: CASRYRDQPQHF
CDR3nt: TGTGCCAGTAGGTATCGGGACCAGCCCCAGCATTTT
j_gene: TRBJ1-5
abundance: NA
d_gene: NA
v_gene: TRBV19

CDR3aa: CASSPHSGTENNEQFF
CDR3nt: TGCGCCAGCAGCCCCCACTCCGGGACGGAGAACAATGAGCAGTTCTTC
j_gene: TRBJ2-1
abundance: few
d_gene: NA
v_gene: TRBV5-1

CDR3aa: CASSYPASSYEQYF
CDR3nt: TGTGCCAGCAGTTACCCCGCAAGTTCGTACGAGCAGTACTTC
j_gene: TRBJ2-7
abundance: few
d_gene: NA
v_gene: TRBV6-6

CDR3aa: CASSAGTLSYNEQFF
CDR3nt: TGTGCCAGCAGTGCTGGGACGCTCTCCTACAATGAGCAGTTCTTC
j_gene: TRBJ2-1
abundance: NA
d_gene: NA
v_gene: TRBV25-1

CDR3aa: CASSPAGSSYEQYF
CDR3nt: TGCGCCAGCAGCCCGGCAGGGAGCTCCTACGAGCAGTACTTC
j_gene: TRBJ2-7
abundance: NA
d_gene: NA
v_gene: TRBV5-1

CDR3aa: CASSQDRTGTQYF
CDR3nt: TGTGCCAGCAGCCAGGACAGGACGGGGACCCAGTACTTC
j_gene: TRBJ2-5
abundance: NA
d_gene: TRBD1
v_gene: TRBV7-3

CDR3aa: CASSLGAGHMNTEAFF
CDR3nt: TGTGCCAGCAGCTTGGGCGCCGGACACATGAACACTGAAGCTTTCTTT
j_gene: TRBJ1-1
abundance: few
d_gene: NA
v_gene: TRBV5-4

CDR3aa: CAIKTGGSVTEAFF
CDR3nt: TGTGCCATCAAGACAGGGGGCTCGGTCACTGAAGCTTTCTTT
j_gene: TRBJ1-1
abundance: few
d_gene: TRBD1
v_gene: TRBV10-3

CDR3aa: CASRVGISYEQYF
CDR3nt: TGTGCCAGCAGAGTAGGGATTTCCTACGAGCAGTACTTC
j_gene: TRBJ2-7
abundance: few
d_gene: NA
v_gene: TRBV28

CDR3aa: CASSLDRKTRETQYF
CDR3nt: TGTGCCAGCAGCCTAGACAGAAAGACTAGAGAGACCCAGTACTTC
j_gene: TRBJ2-5
abundance: NA
d_gene: NA
v_gene: TRBV2

CDR3aa: CASSPEWETQYF
CDR3nt: TGTGCCAGCTCACCAGAGTGGGAGACCCAGTACTTC
j_gene: TRBJ2-5
abundance: NA
d_gene: NA
v_gene: TRBV18

CDR3aa: CASSPDRGVNIQYF
CDR3nt: TGTGCCAGCTCACCGGACAGGGGGGTCAACATTCAGTACTTC
j_gene: TRBJ2-4
abundance: few
d_gene: TRBD1
v_gene: TRBV18

CDR3aa: CRGSDSYEQYF
CDR3nt: TGCAGAGGGTCCGACTCCTACGAGCAGTACTTC
j_gene: TRBJ2-7
abundance: NA
d_gene: NA
v_gene: TRBV20-1

CDR3aa: CASSGTWTYEQYF
CDR3nt: TGTGCCAGCAGCGGAACCTGGACCTACGAGCAGTACTTC
j_gene: TRBJ2-7
abundance: NA
d_gene: NA
v_gene: TRBV11-1

CDR3aa: CASSQVRGAYGYTF
CDR3nt: TGCGCCAGCAGCCAAGTTCGGGGGGCTTATGGCTACACCTTC
j_gene: TRBJ1-2
abundance: NA
d_gene: NA
v_gene: TRBV4-3

CDR3aa: CASSPLAAGDYGYTF
CDR3nt: TGTGCCAGCAGTCCCCTGGCTGCGGGCGACTATGGCTACACCTTC
j_gene: TRBJ1-2
abundance: NA
d_gene: NA
v_gene: TRBV27

CDR3aa: CASSPPGGNQPQHF
CDR3nt: TGTGCCAGCTCACCTCCGGGGGGCAATCAGCCCCAGCATTTT
j_gene: TRBJ1-5
abundance: few
d_gene: NA
v_gene: TRBV18

CDR3aa: CASSYSGRGGSYEQYF
CDR3nt: TGTGCCAGCAGTTACTCGGGACGTGGGGGGTCCTACGAGCAGTACTTC
j_gene: TRBJ2-7
abundance: NA
d_gene: NA
v_gene: TRBV6-5

CDR3aa: CASSPGQGVYEQYF
CDR3nt: TGTGCCAGCTCACCGGGACAGGGGGTTTACGAGCAGTACTTC
j_gene: TRBJ2-7
abundance: NA
d_gene: TRBD1
v_gene: TRBV18

CDR3aa: CSVVRAWADTQYF
CDR3nt: TGCAGCGTGGTTAGGGCTTGGGCAGATACGCAGTATTTT
j_gene: TRBJ2-3
abundance: NA
d_gene: NA
v_gene: TRBV29-1

CDR3aa: CSVATGTGRADTQYF
CDR3nt: TGCAGCGTAGCTACCGGGACAGGCCGCGCAGATACGCAGTATTTT
j_gene: TRBJ2-3
abundance: NA
d_gene: TRBD1
v_gene: TRBV29-1

CDR3aa: CASSLLAHGRNNYEQYF
CDR3nt: TGTGCCAGCAGCTTACTCGCGCACGGGAGGAATAACTACGAGCAGTACTTC
j_gene: TRBJ2-7
abundance: NA
d_gene: TRBD2
v_gene: TRBV7-2

CDR3aa: CASSVGGVNTEAFF
CDR3nt: TGTGCCAGCAGCGTAGGCGGGGTGAACACTGAAGCTTTCTTT
j_gene: TRBJ1-1
abundance: NA
d_gene: NA
v_gene: TRBV9

CDR3aa: CASSLGEGYEQYF
CDR3nt: TGTGCCAGCAGCTTAGGGGAGGGTTACGAGCAGTACTTC
j_gene: TRBJ2-7
abundance: NA
d_gene: TRBD2
v_gene: TRBV7-3